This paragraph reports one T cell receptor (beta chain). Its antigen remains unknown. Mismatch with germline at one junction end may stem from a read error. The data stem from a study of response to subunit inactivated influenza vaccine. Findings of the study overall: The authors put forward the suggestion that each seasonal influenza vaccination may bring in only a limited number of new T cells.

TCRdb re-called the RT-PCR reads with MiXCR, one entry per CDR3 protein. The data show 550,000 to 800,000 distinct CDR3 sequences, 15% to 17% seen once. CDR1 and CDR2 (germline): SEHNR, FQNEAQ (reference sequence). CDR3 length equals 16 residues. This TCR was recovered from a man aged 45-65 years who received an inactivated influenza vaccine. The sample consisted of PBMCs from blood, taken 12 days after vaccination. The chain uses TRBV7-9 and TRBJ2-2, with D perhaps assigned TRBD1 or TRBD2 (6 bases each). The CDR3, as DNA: TGTGCCACCAGCTCTAAACGAGGGGGGTACACCGGGGAGCTGTTTTTT. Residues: CATSSKRGGYTGELFF.